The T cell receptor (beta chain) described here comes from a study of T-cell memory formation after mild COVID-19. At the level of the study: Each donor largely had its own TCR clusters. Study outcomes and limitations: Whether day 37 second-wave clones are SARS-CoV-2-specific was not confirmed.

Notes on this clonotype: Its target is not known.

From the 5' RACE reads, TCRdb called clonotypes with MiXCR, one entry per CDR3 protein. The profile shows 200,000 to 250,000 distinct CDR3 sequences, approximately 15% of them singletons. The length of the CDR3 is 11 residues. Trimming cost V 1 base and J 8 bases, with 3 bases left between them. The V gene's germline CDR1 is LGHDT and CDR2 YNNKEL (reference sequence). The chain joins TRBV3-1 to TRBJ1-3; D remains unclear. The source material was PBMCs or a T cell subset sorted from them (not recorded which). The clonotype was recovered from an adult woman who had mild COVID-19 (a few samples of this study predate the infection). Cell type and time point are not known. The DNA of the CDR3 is TGTGCCAGCAGCCAAGGATACACCATATATTTT. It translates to CASSQGYTIYF.